A single sample gave rise to the 3 T cell receptor beta chains below, sequenced in a study of T cell clonotyping in hematopoietic cell transplantation. Produced via immunoSEQ multiplex PCR; TCRdb's table is partial and in-frame only. The sample includes 8,500 to 14,000 clones, roughly 89% of them seen just once. The sample was PBMCs, taken 100 days after allogeneic stem cell transplant. The receptors originated from a female patient in her 60s who had an allogeneic stem cell transplant from an unrelated donor, so the T cells may come from the graft donor. Some clones in this sample may be carry-over from other donors' samples.

The rearrangement joins TRBV29-1 to TRBJ2-7, with TRBD2 identical over 7 bases. The CDR3 is 12 residues long. Losses at the gene ends were 4 bases for V and 6 bases for J; bases not matched to a gene: 6. Looked up from germline, CDR1 is SQVTM and CDR2 is ANQGSEA. The CDR3 loop reads CSVGEGLTEQYF. The DNA of the CDR3 is TGCAGCGTTGGGGAGGGACTGACCGAGCAGTACTTC.

The chain links TRBV7-6 to TRBJ1-1; no clear D gene. This CDR3 is 14 amino acids long. V gave up 5 bases and J gave up 0 bases, with 10 bases separating them. From germline, CDR1 is SGHVS and CDR2 FNYEAQ. CDR3 sequence (DNA): TGTGCCAGCAGCCCAGGACGGGTGAACACTGAAGCTTTCTTT. Its protein product is CASSPGRVNTEAFF.

The chain combines TRBV2 with TRBJ2-1, with a weak D call TRBD1 (5 bases). Germline CDR1 and CDR2: SNHLY and FYNNEI. V lost 6 bases to trimming and J lost 4 bases, with 25 bases between them. The CDR3 is 18 residues long. The CDR3, as DNA: TGTGCCAGCAGCACACCTCAGGACATTTCGGCGGTTTACAATGAGCAGTTCTTC. Protein sequence: CASSTPQDISAVYNEQFF.